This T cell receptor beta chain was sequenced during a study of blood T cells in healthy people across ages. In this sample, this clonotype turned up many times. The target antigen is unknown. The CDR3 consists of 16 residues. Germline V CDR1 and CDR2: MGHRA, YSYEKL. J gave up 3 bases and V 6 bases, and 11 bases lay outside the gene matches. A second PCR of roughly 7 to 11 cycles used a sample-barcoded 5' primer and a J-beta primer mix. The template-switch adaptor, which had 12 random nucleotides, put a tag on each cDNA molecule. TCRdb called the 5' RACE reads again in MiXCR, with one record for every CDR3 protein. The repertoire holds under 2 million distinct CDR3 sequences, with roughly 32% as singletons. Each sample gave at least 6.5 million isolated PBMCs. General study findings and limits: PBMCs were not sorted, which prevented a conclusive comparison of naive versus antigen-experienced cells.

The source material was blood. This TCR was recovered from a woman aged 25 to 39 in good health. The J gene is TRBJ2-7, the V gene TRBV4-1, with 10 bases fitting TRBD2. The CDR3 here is CASRPTLAGANYEQYF. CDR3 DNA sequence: TGCGCCAGCAGGCCCACTCTAGCGGGGGCGAACTACGAGCAGTACTTC.